Below, 32 T cell receptor beta chains from the same sample are listed, as sequenced in a study of cytomegalovirus exposure and HLA in healthy donors. PCR was performed using 60 Vbeta and 13 Jbeta primers. Only in-frame clones appear in the TCRdb table, and some are missing; sequencing was by immunoSEQ multiplex PCR. This specimen shows 53,000 or so clones; the ten leading clones hold roughly 12%. The sample consisted of PBMCs. These receptor sequences come from a man younger than 35 in good health and CMV-seropositive.

The CDR3 region has the DNA TGTGCCAGCAGTCTGACTAGCGGGAGGACCGAGCAGTACTTC. It codes for CASSLTSGRTEQYF. This sequence joins TRBV6-5 and TRBJ2-7; 13 nucleotides agree with TRBD2. After removal of 5 bases from V and 6 bases from J, the junction contained 4 bases not matched to a gene. The CDR3 length is 14 residues. CDR1 and CDR2 from the germline V gene are MNHEY and SVGAGI.

The chain recombines TRBV2 with TRBJ1-6, with a possible D match to TRBD1 (5 bases). The V end was cut by 4 bases, the J end by 7 bases, with 14 bases between. The germline V gene encodes CDR1 SNHLY and CDR2 FYNNEI. The length of the CDR3 is 15 residues. CDR3 DNA sequence: TGTGCCAGCAGTGGGGGGGTCATGGGGAATTCACCCCTCCACTTT. It codes for CASSGGVMGNSPLHF.

V and J are TRBV27 and TRBJ2-7; D remains ambiguous. CDR1 and CDR2 from the germline V gene are MNHEY and SMNVEV (reference sequence). The CDR3 is 11 residues long. The ends were cut back, 7 bases at V and 0 bases at J, with 4 bases in the middle. The CDR3 spells CASTISYEQYF. The DNA of the CDR3 is TGTGCCAGCACCATCTCCTACGAGCAGTACTTC.

The chain couples TRBV6-6 to TRBJ2-1; 7 positions match TRBD2. In germline, CDR1 is MNHNY, CDR2 SVGAGI (reference sequence). The CDR3 consists of 15 residues. The V and J ends lost 5 bases and 6 bases, in that order; junction bases with no gene match: 10. The CDR3 bases are TGTGCCAGCAGTCCCGGGACTACTGGGGGCAATGAGCAGTTCTTC. Amino acids: CASSPGTTGGNEQFF.

The chain uses TRBV27 and TRBJ2-3; 12 bases are shared with TRBD2. V shed 8 bases and J 0 bases; nucleotides not matched to a gene: 3. From germline, CDR1 is MNHEY and CDR2 SMNVEV (reference sequence). This CDR3 comprises 15 residues. The CDR3 loop reads CASLAGGISTDTQYF. CDR3 DNA: TGTGCCAGCCTAGCGGGAGGGATTAGCACAGATACGCAGTATTTT.

The V call is TRBV5-8, the J call TRBJ2-5; 10 bases are a match to TRBD2. V shed 7 bases and J 1 base; nucleotides not matched to a gene: 10. The CDR3 consists of 16 residues. CDR1 is SGHTS and CDR2 is YDEGEE in the germline V gene. The CDR3 sequence is CASQRSLAGVQETQYF. CDR3 nucleotides: TGTGCCAGCCAAAGAAGCCTAGCGGGAGTCCAAGAGACCCAGTACTTC.

The CDR3 is CATSRPFSYEQYF. The CDR3, as DNA: TGTGCCACCAGCAGACCTTTCTCCTACGAGCAGTACTTC. The chain carries TRBV15 and TRBJ2-7, with no clear D. The ends were cut back, 2 bases at V and 0 bases at J, with 5 bases in the middle. The germline gives CDR1 LNHNV, CDR2 YYDKDF (reference sequence). The CDR3 length is 13 residues.

The chain combines TRBV29-1 with TRBJ1-1; perhaps TRBD1 as D (6 bases). V lost 7 bases to trimming and J lost 2 bases, with 14 bases between them. Germline CDR1 is SQVTM and CDR2 is ANQGSEA. The CDR3 is 13 amino acids. The CDR3, as DNA: TGCAGCGCGAAAGACAGGCTTAACACTGAAGCTTTCTTT. It yields the protein CSAKDRLNTEAFF.

The V and J genes are TRBV4-1 and TRBJ2-5, with D tentatively TRBD1 (6 bases). Germline CDR1 is MGHRA and CDR2 is YSYEKL. This CDR3 is 12 amino acids long. Trimming stripped 2 bases from V and 6 bases from J, with 7 bases between. CDR3: CASSQTGKTQYF. CDR3 coding DNA: TGCGCCAGCAGCCAAACAGGGAAGACCCAGTACTTC.

The rearrangement uses TRBV6-1 and TRBJ2-7; a weak D match, TRBD2 (5 bases). The V gene's germline CDR1 is MNHNS and CDR2 SASEGT. The CDR3 runs 16 residues. Trimming removed 3 bases at V and 0 bases at J, with 15 bases between. CDR3 DNA: TGTGCCAGCAGTGAGATGTTAGCGCGATTCTCCTACGAGCAGTACTTC. It codes for CASSEMLARFSYEQYF.

Turning to this clone: Given the absence of the conserved phenylalanine or tryptophan at the CDR3 end, a read error is likely. This rearrangement joins TRBV19 to TRBJ2-7, with D maybe TRBD2 (5 bases). The CDR3 sequence is 14 residues long. CDR1 and CDR2 (germline): LNHDA, SQIVND (reference sequence). V was cut by 2 bases and J by 5 bases, with 13 bases left in between. In nucleotides, the CDR3 is TGTGCCAGTAGTATAAGAGGGCCGGCCAACGAGCAGTACCTC. This codes for CASSIRGPANEQYL.

J is TRBJ2-7 and V is TRBV5-1; TRBD1 aligns across 10 bases. The V segment lost 1 base and the J segment 0 bases; nucleotides outside the gene matches: 4. Germline V gene sequence: CDR1 SGHRS, CDR2 YFSETQ. The CDR3 runs to 16 residues. CDR3 sequence (DNA): TGCGCCAGCAGCTTGTTGGGGACAGGGGTCTCCTACGAGCAGTACTTC. Translated, it gives CASSLLGTGVSYEQYF.

V and J are TRBV5-1 and TRBJ2-2; 7 bases fit TRBD1. Germline V lookup: CDR1 SGHRS, CDR2 YFSETQ. Trimming cost V 1 base and J 2 bases; bases outside gene matches: 8. CDR3 length equals 17 residues. Here the CDR3 reads CASSLTHRGGNTGELFF. The CDR3 nucleotides read TGCGCCAGCAGCTTGACCCACAGGGGTGGAAACACCGGGGAGCTGTTTTTT.

The rearrangement joins TRBV2 to TRBJ1-5; 8 bases align to TRBD1. This CDR3 is 16 amino acids long. Germline values: CDR1 SNHLY, CDR2 FYNNEI. The J segment lost 2 bases and the V segment lost 6 bases, leaving 9 bases of the junction unmatched. CDR3 sequence: CASSHGQGGGNQPQHF. The CDR3 DNA reads as TGTGCCAGCAGCCACGGACAGGGCGGGGGCAATCAGCCCCAGCATTTT.

The chain combines TRBV5-1 with TRBJ1-3; D gene uncertain. The CDR3 covers 14 residues. Germline CDR1 reads SGHRS; CDR2 reads YFSETQ. Deletions cut 0 bases from V and 4 bases from J, with 8 bases between. CDR3 sequence (DNA): TGCGCCAGCAGCTTGGATCAGACAGGAAACACCATATATTTT. Protein product: CASSLDQTGNTIYF.

This sequence joins TRBV18 and TRBJ1-2, with 9 bases identical to TRBD1. CDR3 size: 13 residues. V was clipped by 4 bases and J by 7 bases; unmatched bases: 4. Germline V lookup: CDR1 KGHSH, CDR2 LQKENI. CDR3 amino acids: CASSLPTGGGYTF. CDR3 nucleotides: TGTGCCAGCTCACTCCCGACAGGGGGTGGCTACACCTTC.

This sequence joins TRBV28 and TRBJ2-1, with 10 bases that match TRBD1. V trimming: 5 bases; J trimming: 2 bases; junction bases outside the gene matches: 6. The CDR3 has 16 amino acids. Germline lookup yields CDR1 MDHEN and CDR2 SYDVKM. Here the CDR3 DNA reads TGTGCCAGCAGTCCTTGGGACAGGGGAACCTACAATGAGCAGTTCTTC. Translation gives CASSPWDRGTYNEQFF.

The rearrangement links TRBV2 to TRBJ2-2; D not certain. The CDR3 is made up of 11 amino acids. Trimming removed 3 bases at V and 6 bases at J, with 2 bases between. The V gene's germline CDR1 is SNHLY and CDR2 FYNNEI. The CDR3 protein is CASSDSGELFF. Here the CDR3 DNA reads TGTGCCAGCAGTGACTCCGGGGAGCTGTTTTTT.

This rearrangement joins TRBV21-1 to TRBJ1-2. TRBV21-1 corresponds to a pseudogene. The length of the CDR3 is 15 residues. CDR3 coding DNA: TGTGCCAGCAGCAAAGGTGGAGGGCAGGGTCGGGGCTACACCTTC. Translating gives CASSKGGGQGRGYTF.

J is TRBJ1-1 and V is TRBV5-5; D is uncertain. V was cut by 0 bases and J by 1 base, with 7 bases left in between. Germline V gene lookup returns CDR1 SGHKS and CDR2 YYEKEE (reference sequence). The CDR3 is made up of 14 amino acids. DNA of the CDR3: TGTGCCAGCAGCTTGGCGGGAGGGAACACTGAAGCTTTCTTT. Its translation is CASSLAGGNTEAFF. The whole variable domain, remainder taken from reference TRBV5-5 and TRBJ1-1, is DAGVTQSPTHLIKTRGQQVTLRCSPISGHKSVSWYQQVLGQGPQFIFQYYEKEERGRGNFPDRFSARQFPNYSSELNVNALLLGDSALYLCASSLAGGNTEAFFGQGTRLTVV.

The rearrangement links TRBV5-1 to TRBJ2-1, with 13 bases lining up with TRBD2. Germline loops: CDR1 SGHRS, CDR2 YFSETQ. Germline trimming cut 3 bases from V and 7 bases from J; bases unmatched to any gene: 7. The length of the CDR3 is 16 residues. The CDR3 loop is CASSSMGLAGQNEQFF. CDR3 sequence (DNA): TGCGCCAGCAGCTCTATGGGACTAGCGGGACAGAATGAGCAGTTCTTC.

The rearrangement links TRBV18 to TRBJ1-5; 9 nucleotides align to TRBD1. CDR3 size: 15 residues. Germline V CDR1 and CDR2: KGHSH, LQKENI. J lost 4 bases, V lost 6 bases, and 7 bases had no gene match. The CDR3, as DNA: TGTGCCAGCTCTCCCCGGACAGGGGAAAATCAGCCCCAGCATTTT. It is translated as CASSPRTGENQPQHF.

This sequence joins TRBV6-5 and TRBJ2-7; maybe TRBD1 (5 bases). Germline CDR1 MNHEY, CDR2 SVGAGI. The CDR3 is 14 residues long. V lost 6 bases and J 0 bases, leaving 12 bases between the germline ends. CDR3 sequence (DNA): TGTGCCAGCAGAAGAACAGGTATCTCCTACGAGCAGTACTTC. It specifies CASRRTGISYEQYF.

The genes are TRBV6-5 and TRBJ1-5; TRBD1 matches at 10 bases. CDR1 is MNHEY, CDR2 SVGAGI, per germline. CDR3 length equals 14 residues. The V gene end was trimmed by 5 bases and the J gene end by 6 bases; junction bases not matched to a gene: 4. The CDR3 loop reads CASSGDRGFQPQHF. CDR3 sequence (DNA): TGTGCCAGCAGTGGGGACAGGGGTTTTCAGCCCCAGCATTTT.

The chain couples TRBV19 to TRBJ2-2, with 12 bases aligning to TRBD1. Germline trimming cut 11 bases from V and 6 bases from J; bases unmatched to any gene: 13. The germline V gene encodes CDR1 LNHDA and CDR2 SQIVND (reference sequence). The CDR3 has 16 amino acids. CDR3 residues: CAASRGQGATAGELFF. The CDR3 DNA reads TGTGCCGCGTCGCGGGGACAGGGGGCAACAGCCGGGGAGCTGTTTTTT.

CDR3 protein: CASSLGQGAWYGYTF. The CDR3 coding sequence is TGTGCCAGCAGCTTGGGGCAGGGGGCTTGGTATGGCTACACCTTC. The gene calls are TRBV5-8 and TRBJ1-2, with 8 bases that match TRBD1. In germline, CDR1 is SGHTS, CDR2 YDEGEE. J gave up 5 bases and V 0 bases, and 6 bases lay outside the gene matches. The CDR3 covers 15 residues. Based on the CDR3 plus reference TRBV5-8 and TRBJ1-2, the full variable domain is EAGVTQSPTHLIKTRGQQATLRCSPISGHTSVYWYQQALGLGLQFLLWYDEGEERNRGNFPPRFSGRQFPNYSSELNVNALELEDSALYLCASSLGQGAWYGYTFGSGTRLTVV.

The rearrangement links TRBV28 to TRBJ2-7; TRBD1 matches 8 bases. The CDR3 length is 15 residues. The V gene end was trimmed by 6 bases and the J gene end by 5 bases; junction bases not matched to a gene: 12. Germline assignment: CDR1 MDHEN and CDR2 SYDVKM. The CDR3 bases are TGTGCCAGCAGCCTCAAGACAGGGGTAAGCCACGAGCAGTACTTC. Encoded protein: CASSLKTGVSHEQYF.

This chain joins TRBV30 and TRBJ2-5; 10 positions agree with TRBD2. TRBJ2-7 matches the DNA end more closely, so the J call is doubtful. Germline CDR1 and CDR2: GTSNPN and SVGIG (reference sequence). This CDR3 region has 12 residues. CDR3 sequence: CAYLAGVGEQYF. CDR3 nucleotide sequence: TGTGCCTATCTAGCGGGAGTCGGCGAGCAGTACTTC.

The chain couples TRBV5-4 to TRBJ1-2; possible D gene TRBD1, 5 bases. The CDR3 consists of 16 residues. Germline loops: CDR1 SGHNT, CDR2 YYREEE (reference sequence). Trimming left V 2 bases short and J 4 bases short, with 18 bases between. In DNA, the CDR3 is TGTGCCAGCAGCTTTGACCCCGGCGGGGGACGCTATGGCTACACCTTC. It encodes CASSFDPGGGRYGYTF.

V gene TRBV10-3 combines with J gene TRBJ2-5, with D possibly being TRBD2 (5 bases). Germline V gene data show CDR1 as ENHRY and CDR2 as SYGVKD. V was trimmed by 6 bases and J by 12 bases, leaving 17 bases between them. The CDR3 is 12 amino acids. For the CDR3, the DNA is TGTGCCATCAGCCGCGCGGCGGGTTCAGAGTACTTC. It translates to CAISRAAGSEYF.

J is TRBJ2-3 and V is TRBV5-1; tentative D call: TRBD1 (6 bases). CDR1 and CDR2 from the germline V gene are SGHRS and YFSETQ. Trimming stripped 0 bases from V and 2 bases from J, with 10 bases between. The CDR3 is made up of 15 amino acids. The CDR3 here is CASSLVGASTDTQYF. The CDR3 DNA follows: TGCGCCAGCAGCTTGGTGGGGGCCTCCACAGATACGCAGTATTTT. The full variable domain, in which reference TRBV5-1 and TRBJ2-3 provide the parts outside the CDR3, is KAGVTQTPRYLIKTRGQQVTLSCSPISGHRSVSWYQQTPGQGLQFLFEYFSETQRNKGNFPGRFSGRQFSNSRSEMNVSTLELGDSALYLCASSLVGASTDTQYFGPGTRLTVL.

The rearrangement uses TRBV28 and TRBJ2-5; 9 bases fit TRBD1. Germline loops: CDR1 MDHEN, CDR2 SYDVKM. The CDR3 is 15 residues long. The trim removed 2 bases at V and 5 bases at J, leaving 6 bases unmatched. The CDR3 is CASSLGQGSLETQYF. CDR3 bases: TGTGCCAGCAGTTTAGGACAGGGGTCTTTGGAGACCCAGTACTTC.